One sample yielded the 29 T cell receptor beta chains listed below, sequenced in a study of blood T cell repertoires in COVID-19. Method: immunoSEQ multiplex PCR; TCRdb's copy keeps in-frame clones and lacks some. The sample lists around 30,000 clones, over 75% occurring once. Sequencing input: peripheral blood. The origin of the receptors is a man aged 55 to 70 with active COVID-19.

This rearrangement joins TRBV6-2 or TRBV6-3 to TRBJ2-1, with 13 bases lining up with TRBD2. Germline assignment: CDR1 MNHEY and CDR2 SVGEGT. The ends lost 0 bases at V and 7 bases at J; junction bases unmatched: 9. The CDR3 has 18 residues. The CDR3 DNA reads as TGTGCCAGCAGTTACTCCCCCTCGACTAGCGGGGGGTTAAATGAGCAGTTCTTC. Amino acid sequence: CASSYSPSTSGGLNEQFF.

V gene TRBV19 combines with J gene TRBJ2-5; a possible D gene is TRBD1 (5 bases). Deletions cut 1 base from V and 3 bases from J, with 6 bases between. Germline V CDR1 and CDR2: LNHDA, SQIVND (reference sequence). This CDR3 is built from 13 residues. As DNA, the CDR3 is TGTGCCAGTAGTATAGCGACAGAAGAGACCCAGTACTTC. Amino acid sequence: CASSIATEETQYF.

The J gene is TRBJ1-1, the V gene TRBV21-1; TRBD1, as called in the table, went unchecked against the DNA. TRBV21-1 is a pseudogene locus. There are 14 residues in the CDR3. The CDR3 coding sequence is TGTGCCAGCAGCACCAGACAGGGGAACACTGAAGCTTTCTTT. Residues: CASSTRQGNTEAFF.

The chain employs TRBV18 and TRBJ1-2; the match to TRBD1 covers 9 bases. This CDR3 has 16 residues. From germline, CDR1 is KGHSH and CDR2 LQKENI. With 5 bases clipped from V and 1 base from J, the junction kept 8 bases outside the gene matches. The CDR3 nucleotides are TGTGCCAGCTCAGCCCGGACAGGGGCCCATAACTATGGCTACACCTTC. Translating it yields CASSARTGAHNYGYTF.

This chain joins TRBV14 and TRBJ2-5; D perhaps matches TRBD1 (5 bases). The end of the DNA is better explained by TRBJ2-7, so the J call may be wrong. The germline gives CDR1 SGHDN, CDR2 FVKESK. The CDR3 contains 12 residues. This CDR3 reads CASSGTGSEQYF. DNA of the CDR3: TGTGCCAGCAGCGGCACAGGTTCCGAGCAGTACTTC.

This clone came up a few times. The rearrangement uses TRBV10-3 and TRBJ1-1, with TRBD1 as a possible D gene (5 bases). The CDR3 is 14 amino acids. The V end was cut by 5 bases, the J end by 3 bases, with 13 bases between. The germline CDR1 and CDR2 sequences are ENHRY and SYGVKD. The CDR3 bases are TGTGCCATCAGTCTAGGGGCCAGGGACACTGAAGCTTTCTTT. Amino acids: CAISLGARDTEAFF.

The chain is built from TRBV19 and TRBJ2-3; 10 bases match TRBD1. V dropped 5 bases and J dropped 5; count of bases not matched to a gene: 10. The germline gives CDR1 LNHDA, CDR2 SQIVND (reference sequence). The CDR3 runs 16 residues. CDR3 in amino acids: CASSLPGTGAGDTQYF. The CDR3 bases are TGTGCCAGTAGTCTCCCCGGGACAGGGGCCGGAGATACGCAGTATTTT.

This chain uses TRBV7-2 with TRBJ2-3; TRBD2 agrees at 15 bases. CDR1 and CDR2 (germline): SGHTA, FQGNSA. The CDR3 is 16 residues long. V shed 4 bases, J shed 4 bases, and the junction held 3 bases outside the gene matches. CDR3 in DNA: TGTGCCAGCAGCTCGAGGACTAGCGGGGGGGCAGATACGCAGTATTTT. This codes for CASSSRTSGGADTQYF.

The V call is TRBV18, the J call TRBJ1-6; TRBD1 matches 8 bases. V gave up 3 bases and J gave up 7 bases; unmatched junction bases: 2. The CDR3 contains 14 residues. Germline loops: CDR1 KGHSH, CDR2 LQKENI. CDR3 in amino acids: CASSPRDRNSPLHF. In DNA, the CDR3 is TGTGCCAGCTCACCCCGGGACAGGAATTCACCCCTCCACTTT.

The chain uses TRBV6-2 or TRBV6-3 and TRBJ2-4; D is perhaps TRBD2 (6 bases). There are 16 residues in the CDR3. Germline V gives CDR1 MNHEY, CDR2 SVGEGT. Trimming took 2 bases from V and 1 from J, leaving 12 bases between them. As DNA, the CDR3 is TGTGCCAGCAGTTACGGACCGGAGGGGGCCAAAAACATTCAGTACTTC. Protein product: CASSYGPEGAKNIQYF.

This sequence joins TRBV6-4 and TRBJ2-2; D unresolved. This CDR3 spans 14 amino acids. CDR1 is MRHNA and CDR2 is SNTAGT in the germline V gene. V was clipped by 2 bases and J by 3 bases, with 7 bases between them. CDR3: CASSDGPDTGELFF. Here the CDR3 DNA reads TGTGCCAGCAGTGACGGGCCGGACACCGGGGAGCTGTTTTTT.

This clone appeared a few times. The V call is TRBV11-1, the J call TRBJ1-2, with 7 bases aligning to TRBD1. The trim removed 8 bases at V and 7 bases at J, leaving 10 bases unmatched. CDR1 is SGHAT, CDR2 FQDESV, per germline (reference sequence). The CDR3 spans 13 residues. The CDR3 loop reads CASAETGRRGYTF. DNA of the CDR3: TGTGCCAGCGCCGAGACAGGGCGACGTGGCTACACCTTC.

The rearrangement joins TRBV7-9 to TRBJ2-5; 9 nucleotides line up with TRBD2. Germline V gene sequence: CDR1 SEHNR, CDR2 FQNEAQ (reference sequence). With 5 bases clipped from V and 2 bases from J, the junction kept 9 bases outside the gene matches. The CDR3 contains 16 residues. This CDR3 is CASSPRAGGSQETQYF. The DNA of the CDR3 is TGTGCCAGCAGCCCCCGGGCGGGAGGGTCTCAAGAGACCCAGTACTTC.

By proportion, this clone is medium-sized. The chain carries TRBV27 and TRBJ2-3; 10 bases fit TRBD2. The V gene's germline CDR1 is MNHEY and CDR2 SMNVEV (reference sequence). Trimming cost V 8 bases and J 3 bases; bases outside gene matches: 5. CDR3 length: 14 amino acids. CDR3 DNA sequence: TGTGCCAGCGAGGAGCGGGGGGGAACAGATACGCAGTATTTT. Translated, it gives CASEERGGTDTQYF.

The rearrangement uses TRBV11-2 and TRBJ1-1; weak D call: TRBD1 (5 bases). CDR3 length equals 14 residues. Per germline, CDR1 SGHAT and CDR2 FQNNGV. Trimming pared 5 bases from V and 5 bases from J, leaving 15 bases between. Written as DNA, the CDR3 is TGTGCCAGCAGCCCCCGCGGGGGAGGGACTGAAGCTTTCTTT. Translating it yields CASSPRGGGTEAFF.

The V gene is TRBV28, the J gene TRBJ1-2, with D unresolved. This CDR3 has 11 amino acids. V was pared by 9 bases and J by 2 bases, with 7 bases between. Germline values: CDR1 MDHEN, CDR2 SYDVKM. Here the CDR3 DNA reads TGTGCCAGTGGGCCCAACTATGGCTACACCTTC. Its translation: CASGPNYGYTF.

The chain carries TRBV6-5 and TRBJ2-1, with 12 nucleotides matching TRBD2. The CDR3 totals 15 residues. The junction had 10 bases not matched to a gene; V was cut back by 6 bases and J by 10 bases. CDR1 is MNHEY and CDR2 is SVGAGI in the germline V gene. The CDR3 sequence: CASRQLAGGPQEQFF. The DNA for the CDR3 is TGTGCCAGCAGACAACTAGCGGGGGGTCCACAGGAGCAGTTCTTC.

The chain uses TRBV7-8 and TRBJ1-2; 9 bases line up with TRBD1. The CDR3 runs 15 residues. The trim removed 5 bases at V and 7 bases at J, leaving 11 bases unmatched. Germline V gene data show CDR1 as SGHVS and CDR2 as FQNEAQ. The CDR3 sequence: CASSPFLQGAGGYTF. The CDR3 DNA reads as TGTGCCAGCAGCCCCTTCTTACAGGGGGCGGGTGGCTACACCTTC. Together with reference TRBV7-8 and TRBJ1-2, the CDR3 gives the full variable domain: GAGVSQSPRYKVAKRGQDVALRCDPISGHVSLFWYQQALGQGPEFLTYFQNEAQLDKSGLPSDRFFAERPEGSVSTLKIQRTQQEDSAVYLCASSPFLQGAGGYTFGSGTRLTVV.

The genes are TRBV5-1 and TRBJ2-2; 7 nucleotides line up with TRBD1. V trimming: 6 bases; J trimming: 3 bases; junction bases outside the gene matches: 8. The CDR3 sequence is 15 residues long. Germline-derived CDR1 and CDR2 are SGHRS and YFSETQ. The CDR3 protein is CASTDTGVDTGELFF. The CDR3 DNA sequence: TGCGCCAGCACCGATACAGGGGTCGACACCGGGGAGCTGTTTTTT.

The chain links TRBV5-6 to TRBJ2-5; D perhaps matches TRBD1 (5 bases). This CDR3 has 12 residues. The V end was cut by 0 bases, the J end by 7 bases, with 7 bases between. Germline V lookup: CDR1 SGHDT, CDR2 YYEEEE. This CDR3 is CASSLVGPTQYF. CDR3 nucleotides: TGTGCCAGCAGCTTGGTGGGGCCGACCCAGTACTTC. The entire variable domain, with the rest obtained from reference TRBV5-6 and TRBJ2-5, is as follows: DAGVTQSPTHLIKTRGQQVTLRCSPKSGHDTVSWYQQALGQGPQFIFQYYEEEERQRGNFPDRFSGHQFPNYSSELNVNALLLGDSALYLCASSLVGPTQYFGPGTRLLVL.

V is TRBV9 and J is TRBJ2-1; D gene uncertain. Trimming took 0 bases from V and 2 from J, leaving 6 bases between them. CDR1 is SGDLS, CDR2 YYNGEE, per germline. CDR3 length equals 14 residues. The CDR3 bases are TGTGCCAGCAGCGTAGGGTACACCTACAATGAGCAGTTCTTC. This encodes CASSVGYTYNEQFF.

The chain joins TRBV7-8 to TRBJ1-1; the D gene is possibly TRBD1 (6 bases). The germline V and J ends were trimmed by 5 bases and 4 bases, with 20 bases remaining between them. The germline CDR1 and CDR2 sequences are SGHVS and FQNEAQ. CDR3 length: 16 amino acids. CDR3 in DNA: TGTGCCAGCAGCATACAGGGAGGGGAGTTGAGCACTGAAGCTTTCTTT. Encoded protein: CASSIQGGELSTEAFF.

The chain couples TRBV19 to TRBJ2-2; 10 bases are shared with TRBD1. The CDR3 length is 14 residues. Trimming removed 5 bases from V and 6 bases from J; junction bases left unmatched: 3. Germline-derived CDR1 and CDR2 are LNHDA and SQIVND (reference sequence). The CDR3 region has the DNA TGTGCCAGTAGTGGGACAGGGGCCCCCGGGGAGCTGTTTTTT. Translating gives CASSGTGAPGELFF.

The chain links TRBV12-3 or TRBV12-4 to TRBJ1-1; TRBD1 might be the D (5 bases). The CDR3 is made up of 13 amino acids. V was clipped by 3 bases and J by 10 bases, with 15 bases between them. CDR3 region: CASSFLAGEGAFF. CDR3 sequence (DNA): TGTGCCAGCAGTTTTTTGGCGGGGGAGGGAGCTTTCTTT.

The J gene is TRBJ1-2, the V gene TRBV15; D not resolved. The germline CDR1 and CDR2 sequences are LNHNV and YYDKDF (reference sequence). Trimming removed 0 bases at V and 7 bases at J, with 18 bases between. CDR3 length equals 16 residues. CDR3 in DNA: TGTGCCACCAGCAGAGATCGTAGCGGGGATTCGGGTGGCTACACCTTC. Amino acid sequence: CATSRDRSGDSGGYTF.

The V and J genes are TRBV10-3 and TRBJ1-4; 9 bases agree with TRBD1. The CDR3 has 16 residues. The V and J ends lost 4 bases and 4 bases, in that order; junction bases with no gene match: 7. The germline V gene has CDR1 ENHRY and CDR2 SYGVKD. The chain's CDR3 is CAISVLPGQGNEKLFF. The CDR3 nucleotides are TGTGCCATCAGTGTCCTGCCGGGACAGGGTAATGAAAAACTGTTTTTT.

The chain combines TRBV7-2 with TRBJ2-5, with D uncertain. The CDR3 has 14 amino acids. Germline assignment: CDR1 SGHTA and CDR2 FQGNSA. V shed 0 bases and J shed 2 bases, with 7 bases lying between them. CDR3 DNA: TGTGCCAGCAGCTTAGCCAGTTTTCAAGAGACCCAGTACTTC. This gives the protein CASSLASFQETQYF.

The gene calls are TRBV28 and TRBJ2-5; no clear D gene. Germline CDR1 is MDHEN and CDR2 is SYDVKM. The CDR3 is 11 amino acids. The germline V and J ends were trimmed by 6 bases and 5 bases, with 7 bases remaining between them. CDR3 loop: CASSTWETQYF. The CDR3 nucleotides read TGTGCCAGCAGCACATGGGAGACCCAGTACTTC.

The V call is TRBV19, the J call TRBJ2-7; D unresolved. Trimming removed 0 bases at V and 5 bases at J, with 2 bases between. Germline V gives CDR1 LNHDA, CDR2 SQIVND (reference sequence). CDR3 length: 11 amino acids. CDR3 protein: CASSIDDEQYF. The DNA of the CDR3 is TGTGCCAGTAGTATAGACGACGAGCAGTACTTC.